This T cell receptor beta chain was captured by sequencing in a study of T cell responses to AZD1222 COVID-19 vaccine. Study-wide results and caveats: Vaccination with two AZD1222 doses was followed by a rise in Spike-specific TCR breadth and depth. Seropositive AZD1222 recipients at baseline numbered only 6 or 7. Repertoire samples came only from after the peak T cell response.

There are 16 residues in the CDR3. The germline V gene encodes CDR1 SGHTA and CDR2 FQGNSA. V trimming: 1 base; J trimming: 1 base; junction bases outside the gene matches: 2. About this clone: The antigen is undetermined.

It was second doses at about 4 or about 12 weeks that were pooled. Sequencing used immunoSEQ multiplex PCR; TCRdb keeps in-frame clones, though not all of them. The sample yields around 200,000 clones, around 94% seen once. The chain recombines TRBV7-2 with TRBJ2-2, with 8 bases fitting TRBD2. This clonotype originated in an adult who received the AZD1222 COVID-19 vaccine. The material sequenced was peripheral blood, taken 28 days after the second AZD1222 dose. The CDR3 DNA is TGTGCCAGCAGCTTAGAGCGGGGGCGGAACACCGGGGAGCTGTTTTTT. It translates to CASSLERGRNTGELFF.